This T cell receptor beta chain was retrieved from a study of radiation and T cells in renal cell carcinoma. Findings of the study overall: Compared with controls, irradiated tumors had more, larger dominant CDR3 motifs. Irradiated tumors had higher TCR clonality than control tumors. Tumor samples were small regions of approximately 0.9 g.

This clone was observed a few times. Its specificity is not known. Produced via immunoSEQ multiplex PCR; TCRdb's table is partial and in-frame only. Among 9,000 or so clones listed, approximately 69% were seen once. The CDR3 is 12 amino acids. After removal of 4 bases from V and 4 bases from J, the junction contained 0 bases not matched to a gene. Per the germline V gene, CDR1 is GTSNPN and CDR2 is SVGIG (reference sequence). The treatment was: treatment-naive control, cytoreductive nephrectomy. The patient's renal cell carcinoma had clear cell pathology. This clonotype was sampled from a man aged 55 to 70 with renal cell carcinoma. The starting material was tumor tissue, obtained from a patient whose treatment was nephrectomy without radiotherapy. The chain has TRBV30 and TRBJ2-1; TRBD2 aligns across 8 bases. CDR3 DNA sequence: TGTGCCTGGACTAGCGGGTACAATGAGCAGTTCTTC. Protein sequence: CAWTSGYNEQFF. The entire variable domain, with the rest obtained from reference TRBV30 and TRBJ2-1, is as follows: SQTIHQWPATLVQPVGSPLSLECTVEGTSNPNLYWYRQAAGRGLQLLFYSVGIGQISSEVPQNLSASRPQDRQFILSSKKLLLSDSGFYLCAWTSGYNEQFFGPGTRLTVL.